The next 14 T cell receptor beta chains were all read from a single sample in a study of tumor-infiltrating lymphocytes in primary liver carcinoma. With a constant-region primer, TCR beta cDNA was made from 450 to 650 ng of total RNA. Three nested multiplex PCR rounds, a slightly modified ARM-PCR method, built the TCR beta libraries. The first two PCR rounds, around 11 cycles each, used TRBV1-TRBV30 forward primers and a C-beta reverse primer. In TCRdb, the multiplex PCR reads were re-called with MiXCR into one record per CDR3 protein. The repertoire holds about 96,000 distinct CDR3 sequences, with about 70% as singletons. From 20-30 mg of unsorted bulk tissue, DNA and RNA were co-extracted together. The material sequenced was tumor-adjacent normal liver tissue. Every receptor here comes from a man in his forties or fifties with primary liver carcinoma and hepatitis B virus infection.

The V and J genes are TRBV20-1 and TRBJ2-7; TRBD1 agrees at 7 bases. V shed 1 base and J 0 bases; nucleotides not matched to a gene: 3. Germline V gene sequence: CDR1 DFQATT, CDR2 SNEGSKA (reference sequence). The CDR3 extends over 14 amino acids. The CDR3 DNA is TGCAGTGCTAGAGGGCCAGGGGGCTCCTACGAGCAGTACTTC. As protein: CSARGPGGSYEQYF.

Note on this clonotype: An end of the junction does not agree with germline; a read error may underlie this. The chain uses TRBV11-2 and TRBJ2-6; D is possibly TRBD1 or TRBD2 (6 bases each). The CDR3 contains 16 residues. Germline-derived CDR1 and CDR2 are SGHAT and FQNNGV. The CDR3 is CASSLCKRGRANILTF. Here the CDR3 DNA reads TGTGCCAGCAGCTTATGTAAACGGGGGCGGGCCAACATCCTGACTTTC. Looking up the rest from reference TRBV11-2 and TRBJ2-6 gives the full variable domain: EAGVAQSPRYKIIEKRQSVAFWCNPISGHATLYWYQQILGQGPKLLIQFQNNGVVDDSQLPKDRFSAERLKGVDSTLKIQPAKLEDSAVYLCASSLCKRGRANILTFGAGSRLTVL.

The table lists this clonotype with a few counts. One base away lies a much larger clone, so this may be a sequencing read error. The V gene is TRBV4-2, the J gene TRBJ2-3, with no clear D. The CDR3 loop spans 12 amino acids. From germline, CDR1 is LGHNA and CDR2 YNFKEQ. CDR3 sequence: CASSQGDPTRYF. For the CDR3, the DNA is TGTGCCAGCAGCCAAGGGGATCCTACGCGGTATTTT.

On this clonotype: In this CDR3 the conserved last residue, phenylalanine or tryptophan, is missing, so a read error is likely. The J gene is TRBJ2-1, the V gene TRBV5-1; D remains ambiguous. The CDR3 has 11 residues. The germline V gene encodes CDR1 SGHRS and CDR2 YFSETQ. Trimming took off 1 base at V and 6 bases at J, with 2 bases between the two ends. CDR3 sequence: CASSLTNEQFL. CDR3 nucleotide sequence: TGCGCCAGCAGCTTGACCAATGAGCAGTTCCTC.

V usage is TRBV4-1 and J usage is TRBJ1-2; D might be TRBD1 (5 bases). The CDR3 is made up of 15 amino acids. Between the trimmed V and J ends, which lost 10 bases and 0 bases, there was a span of 18 bases. Germline CDR1 MGHRA, CDR2 YSYEKL. CDR3 amino acids: CATSQITGANYGYTF. CDR3 sequence (DNA): TGCGCCACTAGCCAAATAACAGGAGCTAACTATGGCTACACCTTC.

For this clonotype: Compared with germline, one end of the junction differs, possibly owing to a read error. V and J are TRBV12-3 or TRBV12-4 and TRBJ2-7; 12 bases match TRBD1. The CDR3 runs 14 residues. The CDR3, as DNA: TGTGCCAGCAGACCGGGACAGGGGGCGTACGAGCAATACTTC. Translating gives CASRPGQGAYEQYF.

About this clonotype itself: A much larger clone sits a single nucleotide away, making a read error possible. The CDR3 region has the DNA TGTGCCAGCAGTTTATGGACTAGCGGGAGTTCAGATAAGCAGTATTTT. Amino acids: CASSLWTSGSSDKQYF. The chain combines TRBV12-3 or TRBV12-4 with TRBJ2-3, with 13 bases fitting TRBD2. The CDR3 is 16 amino acids.

In its sample, this clonotype was seen many times. The CDR3 nucleotides read TGTGCCAGCAGTTACTCGGCAGGGGGCGATAACTATGGCTACACCTTC. Translating gives CASSYSAGGDNYGYTF. This sequence joins TRBV6-6 and TRBJ1-2; 8 bases line up with TRBD1. The CDR3 has 16 amino acids. Looked up from germline, CDR1 is MNHNY and CDR2 is SVGAGI (reference sequence). V dropped 0 bases and J dropped 1; count of bases not matched to a gene: 4.

The chain couples TRBV11-2 to TRBJ2-7; possibly TRBD2 for D (6 bases). Germline V CDR1 and CDR2: SGHAT, FQNNGV. The CDR3 spans 13 residues. V lost 7 bases and J 4 bases, leaving 14 bases between the germline ends. CDR3 residues: CASNYSGQYEQYF. For the CDR3, the DNA is TGTGCCAGCAACTACAGCGGGCAGTACGAGCAGTACTTC. The variable domain in full, with the rest retrieved from reference TRBV11-2 and TRBJ2-7, is EAGVAQSPRYKIIEKRQSVAFWCNPISGHATLYWYQQILGQGPKLLIQFQNNGVVDDSQLPKDRFSAERLKGVDSTLKIQPAKLEDSAVYLCASNYSGQYEQYFGPGTRLTVT.

Relative to its sample, this clonotype is medium-sized. The CDR3 nucleotides read TGCGCCAGCAGCCAAGAGTTAACTAGCGGGAATGAGCAGTTCTTC. It yields the protein CASSQELTSGNEQFF. The genes are TRBV4-1 and TRBJ2-1; 9 bases match TRBD2. Germline values: CDR1 MGHRA, CDR2 YSYEKL. The J segment lost 7 bases and the V segment lost 0 bases, leaving 4 bases of the junction unmatched. The CDR3 loop spans 15 amino acids.

Concerning this clonotype: Being one base from a much bigger clone, this may be a read error. The V gene is TRBV28, the J gene TRBJ1-2; 10 bases are shared with TRBD1. Germline lookup yields CDR1 MDHEN and CDR2 SYDVKM. The CDR3 has 16 residues. This CDR3 reads CASSSGTGDKGYGYAF. As DNA, the CDR3 is TGTGCCAGCAGTTCCGGGACAGGGGATAAGGGCTATGGCTACGCCTTC.

Ten or more counts support this clonotype. V usage is TRBV13 and J usage is TRBJ2-7; perhaps TRBD2 as D (6 bases). With 4 bases removed from V and 1 base from J, the gap between germline ends came to 8 bases. The CDR3 runs 13 residues. The V gene's germline CDR1 is PRHDT and CDR2 FYEKMQ (reference sequence). CDR3 in DNA: TGTGCCAGCAGCTCTGGAGGGTCCTACGAGCAGTACTTC. It encodes CASSSGGSYEQYF.

As to this clonotype: Its ends do not fully match the called genes, so a read error is possible. This rearrangement joins TRBV11-2 to TRBJ2-7; a weak D match, TRBD1 (6 bases). The CDR3 spans 15 residues. Per the germline V gene, CDR1 is SGHAT and CDR2 is FQNNGV. CDR3 amino acids: CACTLLQGASYEQYF. The DNA for the CDR3 is TGTGCCTGCACCTTATTACAGGGAGCCTCCTACGAACAGTACTTC.

A word on this clonotype: An end of the junction differs from the germline gene, which may be a read error. This rearrangement joins TRBV28 to TRBJ2-3; no clear D gene. In germline, CDR1 is MDHEN, CDR2 SYDVKM. The CDR3 sequence is 12 residues long. CDR3 nucleotide sequence: TGTACCAGCAGTTCCGACACGGATACGCAGTATTTT. This sequence encodes CTSSSDTDTQYF.